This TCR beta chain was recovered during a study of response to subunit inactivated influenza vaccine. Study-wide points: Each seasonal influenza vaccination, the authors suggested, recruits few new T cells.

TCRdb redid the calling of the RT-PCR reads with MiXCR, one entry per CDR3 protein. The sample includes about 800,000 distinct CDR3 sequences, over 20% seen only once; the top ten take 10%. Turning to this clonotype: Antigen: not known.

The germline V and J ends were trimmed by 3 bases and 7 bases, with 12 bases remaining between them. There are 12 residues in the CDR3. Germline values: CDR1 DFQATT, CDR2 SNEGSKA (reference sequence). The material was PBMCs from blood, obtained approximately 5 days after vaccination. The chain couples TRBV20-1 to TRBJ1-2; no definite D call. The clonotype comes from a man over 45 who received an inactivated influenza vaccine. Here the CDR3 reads CSARFLSGGYTF. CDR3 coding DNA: TGCAGTGCTAGGTTCCTTAGCGGTGGCTACACCTTC.